The clone carrying this TCR beta chain was counted a single time. CDR3 length equals 15 residues. In the source study's methods: Amplification with reference gene primers provided the estimates of nucleated cell counts. Sequencing used immunoSEQ multiplex PCR; TCRdb keeps in-frame clones, though not all of them. V and J calls and clone size follow that table, whereas D and trimming were derived from the DNA. The sample has about 50,000 clones; less than 90% are singletons. This entry belongs to a study of blood T cell repertoires in COVID-19. Looking at the study overall: COVID-19 samples, acute and convalescent, were from the United States, Italy and Spain. PBMCs, B-cell-depleted T cells, or T cells provided the cDNA or gDNA that made up the material.

The gene calls are TRBV21-1 and TRBJ2-5; the table's TRBD1 call for D was not verified on the DNA. TRBV21-1 corresponds to a pseudogene. Sequenced sample: peripheral blood. The origin of this receptor is a human donor in a cohort sampled during active COVID-19. The CDR3 DNA reads TGTGCCAGCAGCACCTGGGACAGGTCAAAAGAGACCCAGTACTTC. The encoded protein is CASSTWDRSKETQYF.